This TCR beta chain derives from a study of cytomegalovirus exposure and HLA in healthy donors. The CDR3 is made up of 13 amino acids. The ends were cut back, 4 bases at V and 7 bases at J, with 13 bases in the middle. Germline V gene sequence: CDR1 SGHVS, CDR2 FQNEAQ. Method: immunoSEQ multiplex PCR; TCRdb's copy keeps in-frame clones and lacks some. The sample holds some 150,000 clones, more than 75% seen once. Comment on this clone: As yet, its antigen is unknown.

Study-wide points: Subsequent analysis found a tendency for first-cohort TCR clusters to co-occur within the 95 to 150 validation repertoires.

The specimen was PBMCs. V is TRBV7-8 and J is TRBJ1-2, with D possibly being TRBD1 (5 bases). The receptor comes from a man between 18 and 35 years old in good health and CMV-seronegative. This CDR3 reads CASSYESRAGYTF. CDR3 DNA sequence: TGTGCCAGCAGCTACGAGAGCAGGGCTGGCTACACCTTC. The full variable domain, with the rest looked up from reference TRBV7-8 and TRBJ1-2, is GAGVSQSPRYKVAKRGQDVALRCDPISGHVSLFWYQQALGQGPEFLTYFQNEAQLDKSGLPSDRFFAERPEGSVSTLKIQRTQQEDSAVYLCASSYESRAGYTFGSGTRLTVV.